This T cell receptor beta chain originates from a study of patients and donors after allogeneic stem cell transplantation. V shed 0 bases and J shed 4 bases, with 15 bases lying between them. The CDR3 contains 17 residues. Germline lookup yields CDR1 LGHDT and CDR2 YNNKEL (reference sequence). TCRdb re-derived calls from the RT-PCR reads in MiXCR, one entry per CDR3 protein. The sample includes roughly 230,000 distinct CDR3 sequences, 13% to 15% seen only once; the top ten take 9.5% to 13%. The chain joins TRBV3-1 to TRBJ2-2; D may be TRBD1 (5 bases). Sequencing input: blood, either unsorted or a sorted T cell fraction (not recorded which). This sequence was found in a human donor who was either an allogeneic HSCT recipient or a stem cell or donor lymphocyte infusion donor (not recorded which). It is not recorded whose cells these are; they may come from a transplant donor. Here the CDR3 reads CASSQDSTAALTGELFF. In DNA, the CDR3 is TGTGCCAGCAGCCAAGATTCGACAGCCGCCCTCACCGGGGAGCTGTTTTTT.